The present T cell receptor beta chain was sequenced within a study of T-cell reconstitution after alpha-beta-depleted transplantation in children. Unique molecular identifiers were used in preparing the TCRbeta library. TCRdb fed the PCR reads into MiXCR, producing one record per CDR3 protein. The profile shows about a million distinct CDR3 sequences, about 26% of them singletons. J gave up 10 bases and V 3 bases, and 13 bases lay outside the gene matches. The CDR3 runs to 17 residues. Germline V gene data show CDR1 as MDHEN and CDR2 as SYDVKM. This sample comprised PBMCs, mostly from graft donor cells, obtained 360 days after TCRalphabeta/CD19-depleted stem cell transplant. This TCR was recovered from a boy younger than two who had a stem cell transplant for SCID, so the T cells may come from the graft donor. This chain joins TRBV28 and TRBJ1-6; 9 nucleotides match TRBD1. CDR3 protein: CASSFNPPGQGQSPLHF. Written as DNA, the CDR3 is TGTGCCAGCAGTTTCAATCCCCCGGGACAGGGTCAATCACCCCTCCACTTT.